Shown below are 17 T cell receptor beta chains from a single sample sequenced in a study of OX40 agonist ivuxolimab in advanced cancers. Measured with immunoSEQ multiplex PCR; TCRdb has only the in-frame clones, and not every one. The table lists about 64,000 clones, 70% to 90% of them singletons. The source material was CD4+ or CD8+ T cells sorted from blood, sampled in a trial of the OX40 agonist ivuxolimab. The source of these receptors is an adult with an advanced solid tumor such as melanoma, head and neck, liver or kidney cancer.

The rearrangement joins TRBV7-8 to TRBJ2-7, with 8 bases fitting TRBD2. Looked up from germline, CDR1 is SGHVS and CDR2 is FQNEAQ. After removal of 5 bases from V and 4 bases from J, the junction contained 10 bases not matched to a gene. The CDR3 consists of 15 residues. CDR3 protein: CASSPLEREQYEQYF. For the CDR3, the DNA is TGTGCCAGCAGCCCTCTTGAGCGGGAGCAGTACGAGCAGTACTTC.

About this clone: The junction does not match germline at one end; this may be a read error. The chain carries TRBV9 and TRBJ1-2; D gene unclear. The CDR3 covers 12 residues. Germline V gene sequence: CDR1 SGDLS, CDR2 YYNGEE. Here the CDR3 DNA reads TGTGCCAGCAGCGTAGAAAAGGGCGGTTTGGCCTTC. This sequence encodes CASSVEKGGLAF. The full variable domain, in which reference TRBV9 and TRBJ1-2 provide the parts outside the CDR3, is DSGVTQTPKHLITATGQRVTLRCSPRSGDLSVYWYQQSLDQGLQFLIQYYNGEERAKGNILERFSAQQFPDLHSELNLSSLELGDSALYFCASSVEKGGLAFGSGTRLTVV.

This clone has only one observation. The rearrangement uses TRBV7-2 and TRBJ1-2; possible D gene TRBD1, 6 bases. This CDR3 contains 13 residues. Germline values: CDR1 SGHTA, CDR2 FQGNSA. Trimming took off 4 bases at V and 2 bases at J, with 8 bases between the two ends. The CDR3 sequence: CASSSQGNYGYTF. The CDR3 DNA reads as TGTGCCAGCAGCTCGCAGGGGAACTATGGCTACACCTTC.

The chain links TRBV4-2 to TRBJ2-7; 7 bases are shared with TRBD1. V shed 2 bases and J 1 base; nucleotides not matched to a gene: 2. The CDR3 consists of 14 residues. Germline assignment: CDR1 LGHNA and CDR2 YNFKEQ. The CDR3 protein is CASSQQGVSYEQYF. CDR3 nucleotides: TGTGCCAGCAGCCAACAGGGGGTATCCTACGAGCAGTACTTC.

The genes are TRBV7-8 and TRBJ1-2; perhaps TRBD1 as D (5 bases). Germline CDR1 and CDR2: SGHVS and FQNEAQ. CDR3 size: 14 residues. V was pared by 5 bases and J by 8 bases, with 18 bases between. CDR3 bases: TGTGCCAGCAGCCCGGGACCGTCAAGGGAAGGCTACACCTTC. It encodes CASSPGPSREGYTF.

The chain combines TRBV25-1 with TRBJ2-2, with TRBD2 matching over 8 bases. The CDR3 length is 17 residues. CDR1 and CDR2 from the germline V gene are MGHDK and SYGVNS. The junction had 13 bases not matched to a gene; V was cut back by 5 bases and J by 5 bases. CDR3 DNA sequence: TGTGCCAGCAGTACTGTTAGCGGGACACATCCTACCGGGGAGCTGTTTTTT. Translated: CASSTVSGTHPTGELFF. The complete variable domain, with remaining parts taken from reference TRBV25-1 and TRBJ2-2, reads EADIYQTPRYLVIGTGKKITLECSQTMGHDKMYWYQQDPGMELHLIHYSYGVNSTEKGDLSSESTVSRIRTEHFPLTLESARPSHTSQYLCASSTVSGTHPTGELFFGEGSRLTVL.

This chain uses TRBV30 with TRBJ2-5; 8 nucleotides align to TRBD1. CDR3 length equals 13 residues. V dropped 5 bases and J dropped 5; count of bases not matched to a gene: 7. Germline CDR1 reads GTSNPN; CDR2 reads SVGIG (reference sequence). The CDR3 sequence: CAWATGVQETQYF. The CDR3 nucleotides read TGTGCCTGGGCGACAGGGGTTCAGGAGACCCAGTACTTC.

The V and J genes are TRBV18 and TRBJ2-1, with D perhaps matching TRBD1 or TRBD2 (6 bases each). The V and J ends lost 5 bases and 4 bases respectively, with 15 bases between them. The CDR3 spans 15 residues. CDR1 is KGHSH, CDR2 LQKENI, per germline. The CDR3 loop is CASSTQGGRYNEQFF. The CDR3, as DNA: TGTGCCAGCTCAACACAGGGAGGAAGGTACAATGAGCAGTTCTTC.

The chain has TRBV4-2 and TRBJ1-2; 8 nucleotides match TRBD1. Germline lookup yields CDR1 LGHNA and CDR2 YNFKEQ. Trimming took 5 bases from V and 0 from J; bases not matched to a gene: 5. CDR3 length: 15 amino acids. In nucleotides, the CDR3 is TGTGCCAGCAGCTATCAGGGGGCGCCTAACTATGGCTACACCTTC. Translating gives CASSYQGAPNYGYTF.

The genes are TRBV30 and TRBJ2-7, with D perhaps matching TRBD1 (6 bases). This CDR3 has 13 amino acids. V lost 3 bases and J lost 3, with 12 bases in between. In germline, CDR1 is GTSNPN, CDR2 SVGIG (reference sequence). The CDR3 sequence: CAWSTGNRYEQYF. The CDR3 coding sequence is TGTGCCTGGAGCACAGGGAACCGCTACGAGCAGTACTTC.

V usage is TRBV7-2 and J usage is TRBJ2-7; TRBD1 is a possible D gene (6 bases). Per the germline V gene, CDR1 is SGHTA and CDR2 is FQGNSA. Trimming shortened V by 2 bases and J by 4 bases, and 12 bases separated the two germline ends. CDR3 length: 14 residues. This chain's CDR3 is CASSLSQGMYEQYF. The CDR3 region has the DNA TGTGCCAGCAGCTTAAGCCAGGGGATGTACGAGCAGTACTTC.

The chain joins TRBV7-9 to TRBJ2-1; D not certain. The V and J ends lost 5 bases and 0 bases respectively, with 14 bases between them. This CDR3 has 16 amino acids. Germline assignment: CDR1 SEHNR and CDR2 FQNEAQ (reference sequence). CDR3 sequence reads: CASSPPSSRSYNEQFF. The CDR3 nucleotides are TGTGCCAGCAGCCCGCCTAGTTCCCGCTCCTACAATGAGCAGTTCTTC.

V gene TRBV7-2 combines with J gene TRBJ2-3; the match to TRBD1 covers 11 bases. Trimming took 1 base from V and 4 from J; bases not matched to a gene: 1. The germline V gene has CDR1 SGHTA and CDR2 FQGNSA. The length of the CDR3 is 15 residues. CDR3: CASSLGTGGADTQYF. The CDR3 bases are TGTGCCAGCAGCTTAGGGACAGGGGGCGCAGATACGCAGTATTTT.

J is TRBJ1-1 and V is TRBV10-3, with D tentatively TRBD1 (6 bases). Trimming took off 8 bases at V and 2 bases at J, with 12 bases between the two ends. From germline, CDR1 is ENHRY and CDR2 SYGVKD. The CDR3 is 13 amino acids. CDR3 protein: CAIRGQPNTEAFF. The CDR3 DNA is TGTGCCATCCGGGGGCAGCCCAACACTGAAGCTTTCTTT.

The chain has TRBV27 and TRBJ2-3, with D tentatively TRBD2 (6 bases). Between the trimmed V and J ends, which lost 4 bases and 2 bases, there was a span of 13 bases. Germline-derived CDR1 and CDR2 are MNHEY and SMNVEV (reference sequence). This CDR3 spans 15 amino acids. In nucleotides, the CDR3 is TGTGCCAGCAGTTCCCCGGCGGGGAACACAGATACGCAGTATTTT. As protein: CASSSPAGNTDTQYF.

The J gene is TRBJ2-1, the V gene TRBV5-4; 9 bases map to TRBD2. Unmatched junction bases numbered 13, after V lost 6 bases and J lost 9 bases. CDR1 is SGHNT and CDR2 is YYREEE in the germline V gene (reference sequence). The CDR3 is 15 residues long. The CDR3 nucleotides are TGTGCCAGCACGGATAGCGGGAGTTCGATCAGTGAGCAGTTCTTC. Translation: CASTDSGSSISEQFF.

V gene TRBV7-2 combines with J gene TRBJ2-1; D possibly corresponds to TRBD2 (5 bases). Germline V gene sequence: CDR1 SGHTA, CDR2 FQGNSA. CDR3 length: 14 amino acids. V lost 0 bases and J 8 bases, leaving 11 bases between the germline ends. The CDR3 here is CASSLAVSSDEQFF. DNA of the CDR3: TGTGCCAGCAGCTTAGCGGTGAGTAGCGATGAGCAGTTCTTC.